These 4 T cell receptor beta chains were all obtained from the same sample, sequenced in a study of breast tumors, draining lymph nodes, adjacent tissues. The lymph nodes were axillary draining lymph nodes from breast cancer patients. A single record per CDR3 protein comes from TCRdb applying MiXCR to the multiplex PCR reads. The profile shows hundreds of thousands of distinct CDR3 sequences, about 32% of them singletons. Material for sequencing was axillary lymph node tissue. Source of these receptors: a female donor with breast cancer. Some clones in this sample may be carry-over from other donors' samples.

This clonotype has only a few counts. A read error may be the cause here, since a much bigger clone is one base away. V gene TRBV11-3 combines with J gene TRBJ2-2; a possible D gene is TRBD2 (7 bases). This CDR3 spans 15 amino acids. Trimming left V 5 bases short and J 5 bases short, with 15 bases between. The V gene's germline CDR1 is SGHNT and CDR2 YENEEA. Written as DNA, the CDR3 is TGTGCCAGCAGCCTCACCCGGGGGGCTACCGGGGAGCTGTTTTTT. The encoded protein is CASSLTRGATGELFF. Full variable domain (missing parts from reference TRBV11-3 and TRBJ2-2): EAGVVQSPRYKIIEKKQPVAFWCNPISGHNTLYWYLQNLGQGPELLIRYENEEAVDDSQLPKDRFSAERLKGVDSTLKIQPAELGDSAVYLCASSLTRGATGELFFGEGSRLTVL.

This clonotype came up many times. CDR3 amino acids: CASSSGLAGNQETQYF. CDR3 bases: TGCGCCAGCAGCTCCGGACTAGCGGGAAACCAAGAGACCCAGTACTTC. The chain combines TRBV4-1 with TRBJ2-5, with TRBD2 matching 12 bases. CDR3 size: 16 residues. CDR1 and CDR2 from the germline V gene are MGHRA and YSYEKL. Trimming removed 5 bases from V and 0 bases from J; junction bases left unmatched: 4.

At least ten counts were recorded for this clonotype. A read error is possible here, since a much larger clone lies one base away. This chain connects TRBV12-5 to TRBJ1-2; D uncertain. The V and J ends lost 3 bases and 5 bases respectively, with 13 bases between them. Germline-derived CDR1 and CDR2 are LGHNT and FRNRAP. The CDR3 has 14 amino acids. CDR3 DNA: TGTGCTAGTGGTTTCGCCCTTCGCGAATATGGCTACACCTTC. It encodes CASGFALREYGYTF.

This clonotype was counted at least ten times. The chain uses TRBV30 and TRBJ2-3; 7 bases match TRBD1. Trimming at V came to 3 bases and at J to 9 bases, leaving 12 bases not matched to a gene. Germline V gives CDR1 GTSNPN, CDR2 SVGIG (reference sequence). The CDR3 runs to 14 residues. CDR3 sequence (DNA): TGTGCCTGGAGGCCGACAGGGAGCCCTGGGACGCAGTATTTT. Translation gives CAWRPTGSPGTQYF. The whole variable domain, filled in from reference TRBV30 and TRBJ2-3, reads SQTIHQWPATLVQPVGSPLSLECTVEGTSNPNLYWYRQAAGRGLQLLFYSVGIGQISSEVPQNLSASRPQDRQFILSSKKLLLSDSGFYLCAWRPTGSPGTQYFGPGTRLTVL.